A single sample gave rise to the 25 T cell receptor beta chains below, sequenced in a study of Graves' ophthalmopathy and Graves' hyperthyroidism. The authors amplified TCR beta CDR3 regions, and they did so from RNA transcripts for repertoire sequencing. The authors performed first-round RT-PCR with HTBI primers and then a second-round multiplex PCR. TCRdb ran MiXCR on the multiplex PCR reads and lists one entry per CDR3 protein. The table shows approximately 1.2 million distinct CDR3 sequences, with less than 45% occurring only once. The sequenced sample consisted of peripheral blood or thyroid tissue (not recorded which). These receptors were taken from an adult man with Graves' hyperthyroidism.

The rearrangement uses TRBV7-2 and TRBJ2-7, with a tentative D call TRBD1 (5 bases). Per germline, CDR1 SGHTA and CDR2 FQGNSA. The V gene lost 6 bases and the J gene lost 4 bases, with 13 bases spanning the gap. The CDR3 loop spans 13 amino acids. CDR3 amino acids: CASSGHGRYEQYF. For the CDR3, the DNA is TGTGCCAGCAGTGGACACGGCCGTTACGAGCAGTACTTC. The full variable domain, in which reference TRBV7-2 and TRBJ2-7 provide the parts outside the CDR3, is GAGVSQSPSNKVTEKGKDVELRCDPISGHTALYWYRQSLGQGLEFLIYFQGNSAPDKSGLPSDRFSAERTGGSVSTLTIQRTQQEDSAVYLCASSGHGRYEQYFGPGTRLTVT.

This clonotype was detected a few times. The V and J genes are TRBV27 and TRBJ1-1; TRBD1 is a possible D gene (6 bases). Trimming took 8 bases from V and 11 from J, leaving 18 bases between them. The CDR3 length is 12 residues. Germline CDR1 is MNHEY and CDR2 is SMNVEV (reference sequence). In nucleotides, the CDR3 is TGTGCCAGCTGGGGGGGCCCTGGAGTCGCTTTCTTT. It is translated as CASWGGPGVAFF.

This clonotype was recorded at least ten times. J is TRBJ1-5 and V is TRBV20-1; D ambiguous. With 6 bases removed from V and 0 bases from J, the gap between germline ends came to 6 bases. Germline CDR1 and CDR2: DFQATT and SNEGSKA (reference sequence). This CDR3 is 12 amino acids long. For the CDR3, the DNA is TGCAGTGCAACACCTAGCAATCAGCCCCAGCATTTT. This sequence encodes CSATPSNQPQHF.

The V call is TRBV9, the J call TRBJ1-6, with TRBD1 identical over 7 bases. Germline assignment: CDR1 SGDLS and CDR2 YYNGEE. The ends lost 3 bases at V and 9 bases at J; junction bases unmatched: 9. The length of the CDR3 is 15 residues. The CDR3 DNA sequence: TGTGCCAGCAGCGGGCCCGGGACAGTGACTTCACCCCTCCACTTT. It yields the protein CASSGPGTVTSPLHF.

This rearrangement joins TRBV2 to TRBJ2-2, with a possible D match to TRBD1 (6 bases). There are 14 residues in the CDR3. Germline assignment: CDR1 SNHLY and CDR2 FYNNEI. Trimming removed 7 bases at V and 5 bases at J, with 14 bases between. The CDR3 DNA reads as TGTGCCAGCATCTCAGACAGGAGGACCGGGGAGCTGTTTTTT. It translates to CASISDRRTGELFF.

The V gene is TRBV7-9, the J gene TRBJ1-6; TRBD1 might be the D (5 bases). There are 16 residues in the CDR3. The V and J ends lost 5 bases and 12 bases respectively, with 23 bases between them. Germline CDR1 and CDR2: SEHNR and FQNEAQ (reference sequence). DNA of the CDR3: TGTGCCAGCAGCCTTATAAATGGTCGACCGGGACGACCCCTCCACTTT. This gives the protein CASSLINGRPGRPLHF.

Ten or more counts support this clonotype. The genes are TRBV13 and TRBJ2-5; TRBD1 or TRBD2 may be the D gene (5 bases each). CDR1 and CDR2 from the germline V gene are PRHDT and FYEKMQ (reference sequence). The CDR3 spans 13 residues. Trimming left V 5 bases short and J 3 bases short, with 10 bases between. CDR3 protein: CASSERGKETQYF. Written as DNA, the CDR3 is TGTGCCAGCAGCGAGAGGGGAAAAGAGACCCAGTACTTC.

This clonotype was picked up many times. The CDR3 DNA is TGTGCCAGCACCGAAGGGGGGGCGTTAAACACTGAAGCTTTCTTT. As protein: CASTEGGALNTEAFF. The chain couples TRBV2 to TRBJ1-1; maybe TRBD1 (6 bases). The CDR3 totals 15 residues. Trimming took 7 bases from V and 2 from J, leaving 17 bases between them. Looked up from germline, CDR1 is SNHLY and CDR2 is FYNNEI.

There are many counts of this clonotype. The chain combines TRBV7-2 with TRBJ1-6, with D perhaps matching TRBD1 (5 bases). This CDR3 has 18 residues. CDR1 and CDR2 (germline): SGHTA, FQGNSA. Trimming left V 0 bases short and J 9 bases short, with 21 bases between. CDR3 loop: CASSLALIRSRVGSPLHF. CDR3 sequence (DNA): TGTGCCAGCAGCTTAGCGCTAATTAGGTCCAGGGTCGGTTCACCCCTCCACTTT.

This clonotype was seen many times. The V call is TRBV20-1, the J call TRBJ2-6; D may be TRBD1 or TRBD2 (6 bases each). Per germline, CDR1 DFQATT and CDR2 SNEGSKA (reference sequence). Trimming removed 7 bases at V and 2 bases at J, with 12 bases between. The CDR3 is 14 residues long. Written as DNA, the CDR3 is TGCAGTGTGCAGGGGACTCCTGGGGCCAACGTCCTGACTTTC. As protein: CSVQGTPGANVLTF.

This clonotype was seen many times. This chain connects TRBV20-1 to TRBJ2-7; D gene ambiguous. The ends were cut back, 2 bases at V and 3 bases at J, with 5 bases in the middle. The CDR3 runs to 11 residues. CDR1 and CDR2 (germline): DFQATT, SNEGSKA (reference sequence). CDR3 nucleotides: TGCAGTGCTAGAATCCACTACGAGCAGTACTTC. This sequence encodes CSARIHYEQYF.

J is TRBJ2-6 and V is TRBV2; weak D call: TRBD2 (5 bases). The V gene lost 4 bases and the J gene lost 2 bases, with 9 bases spanning the gap. This CDR3 has 15 residues. Germline-derived CDR1 and CDR2 are SNHLY and FYNNEI. CDR3 region: CASSGAVAGANVLTF. The CDR3 DNA is TGTGCCAGCAGTGGAGCGGTAGCTGGGGCCAACGTCCTGACTTTC.

The chain joins TRBV6-2 or TRBV6-3 to TRBJ1-2; tentatively, D is TRBD1 (6 bases). V lost 3 bases and J 11 bases, leaving 13 bases between the germline ends. CDR1 is MNHEY, CDR2 SVGEGT, per germline. CDR3 length: 12 amino acids. The CDR3 DNA follows: TGTGCCAGCAGTTATTACGGACAGCCGTACACCTTC. Protein sequence: CASSYYGQPYTF.

This clonotype was counted at least ten times. V is TRBV29-1 and J is TRBJ2-5, with D perhaps TRBD1 (5 bases). CDR1 and CDR2 (germline): SQVTM, ANQGSEA. V was shortened by 2 bases and J by 5 bases, with 12 bases between the two germline ends. The CDR3 is made up of 13 amino acids. The CDR3: CSVESGPGETQYF. CDR3 DNA: TGCAGCGTTGAATCCGGGCCAGGGGAGACCCAGTACTTC.

This clonotype was counted ten times or more. The chain combines TRBV12-3 or TRBV12-4 with TRBJ1-5; D is perhaps TRBD1 (5 bases). The CDR3 covers 13 residues. V was trimmed by 7 bases and J by 3 bases, leaving 10 bases between them. The CDR3 sequence is CASTTTDNQPQHF. The CDR3 nucleotides are TGTGCCAGCACCACGACAGACAATCAGCCCCAGCATTTT.

The chain's CDR3 is CASSPGGQETQHF. CDR3 DNA: TGTGCCAGCAGCCCGGGGGGTCAAGAGACCCAGCATTTT. This chain uses TRBV7-2 with TRBJ1-5; the D gene is possibly TRBD1 (5 bases). The CDR3 spans 13 residues. With 5 bases removed from V and 11 bases from J, the gap between germline ends came to 16 bases. Germline CDR1 and CDR2: SGHTA and FQGNSA.

This chain links TRBV10-3 with TRBJ2-5; 9 bases are a match to TRBD1. V shed 10 bases and J 2 bases; nucleotides not matched to a gene: 5. The CDR3 covers 13 residues. The germline V gene encodes CDR1 ENHRY and CDR2 SYGVKD. The CDR3 DNA is TGTGCCACCAGGACAGGGGCTCAAGAGACCCAGTACTTC. Translation gives CATRTGAQETQYF.

This clonotype was detected ten times or more. Here the CDR3 DNA reads TGTGCCACCAGCAGTGTGGGTCAGCCCCAGCATTTT. Protein: CATSSVGQPQHF. The chain carries TRBV15 and TRBJ1-5; D is ambiguous. V lost 3 bases to trimming and J lost 6 bases, with 6 bases between them. The germline V gene encodes CDR1 LNHNV and CDR2 YYDKDF (reference sequence). The CDR3 is made up of 12 amino acids. The variable domain in full, completed from reference TRBV15 and TRBJ1-5, reads DAMVIQNPRYQVTQFGKPVTLSCSQTLNHNVMYWYQQKSSQAPKLLFHYYDKDFNNEADTPDNFQSRRPNTSFCFLDIRSPGLGDTAMYLCATSSVGQPQHFGDGTRLSIL.

As concerns this clonotype: This clone may be a read error of a much larger clone one base away. The chain carries TRBV4-3 and TRBJ2-5; weak D call: TRBD2 (6 bases). Germline CDR1 is LGHNA and CDR2 is YSLEER. The CDR3 extends over 17 amino acids. CDR3: CASSQDAMDYPQETQCF. CDR3 nucleotides: TGCGCCAGCAGCCAAGACGCGATGGACTACCCCCAAGAGACCCAGTGCTTC.

The chain employs TRBV29-1 and TRBJ2-7; tentative D call: TRBD2 (6 bases). Per the germline V gene, CDR1 is SQVTM and CDR2 is ANQGSEA. This CDR3 is built from 14 residues. V shed 4 bases and J shed 6 bases, with 19 bases lying between them. The CDR3: CSVGGFRGLAEQYF. The CDR3 region has the DNA TGCAGCGTTGGGGGGTTTCGGGGGTTGGCCGAGCAGTACTTC.

As regards this clonotype: A much larger clone lies a single base off, so this may be a read error. The chain employs TRBV5-1 and TRBJ1-2, with D maybe TRBD1 (5 bases). CDR3 length: 14 residues. Germline CDR1 reads SGHRS; CDR2 reads YFSETQ. This CDR3 reads CANSFGRVDYGYTF. As DNA, the CDR3 is TGCGCCAACAGCTTTGGCAGGGTGGACTATGGCTACACCTTC.

This clonotype appeared once. The genes are TRBV29-1 and TRBJ1-2, with 7 positions matching TRBD1. CDR1 is SQVTM and CDR2 is ANQGSEA in the germline V gene. V dropped 5 bases and J dropped 2; count of bases not matched to a gene: 5. CDR3 size: 13 residues. This chain's CDR3 is CSVKPQGNYGYTF. In DNA, the CDR3 is TGCAGCGTTAAGCCACAGGGGAACTATGGCTACACCTTC.

This clonotype was found a few times. The gene calls are TRBV2 and TRBJ1-3; TRBD1 is a possible D gene (5 bases). Trimming cost V 8 bases and J 0 bases, with 14 bases left between them. This CDR3 region has 15 residues. The germline CDR1 and CDR2 sequences are SNHLY and FYNNEI. CDR3 sequence: CASGLGESSGNTIYF. DNA for the CDR3: TGTGCCAGCGGATTAGGGGAGAGCTCTGGAAACACCATATATTTT. Drawing the rest from reference TRBV2 and TRBJ1-3, the complete variable domain is EPEVTQTPSHQVTQMGQEVILRCVPISNHLYFYWYRQILGQKVEFLVSFYNNEISEKSEIFDDQFSVERPDGSNFTLKIRSTKLEDSAMYFCASGLGESSGNTIYFGEGSWLTVV.

On this clonotype: A much bigger clone sits one base away, suggesting this may be a read error. The J gene is TRBJ1-5, the V gene TRBV7-8, with TRBD1 as a possible D gene (5 bases). The germline CDR1 and CDR2 sequences are SGHVS and FQNEAQ. This CDR3 has 13 amino acids. V lost 6 bases and J lost 6, with 12 bases in between. CDR3 region: CASRPRVAQPQHF. The CDR3 DNA reads TGTGCCAGCAGGCCCAGGGTGGCTCAGCCCCAGCATTTT.

The chain recombines TRBV20-1 with TRBJ2-3; D perhaps matches TRBD2 (5 bases). The CDR3 consists of 14 residues. Germline CDR1 DFQATT, CDR2 SNEGSKA (reference sequence). V was trimmed by 4 bases and J by 4 bases, leaving 15 bases between them. CDR3 protein: CSAIELSVADTQYF. CDR3 in DNA: TGCAGTGCTATAGAACTTAGCGTGGCAGATACGCAGTATTTT.